The 14 T cell receptor beta chains in this list originate from one sample, sequenced in a study of chemoradiotherapy in HPV16-positive cancers. Some clones are missing from TCRdb's copy, which holds only in-frame ones; the method was immunoSEQ multiplex PCR. Of some 11,000 clones listed, approximately 79% were seen once; the top ten hold roughly 8.3%. The sample here was taken from a patient who underwent chemoradiotherapy. Every receptor here comes from a human donor with HPV-associated anogenital cancer.

This chain links TRBV27 with TRBJ2-4, with 12 bases that match TRBD1. The CDR3 is made up of 16 amino acids. Germline CDR1 reads MNHEY; CDR2 reads SMNVEV (reference sequence). V lost 4 bases, J lost 7 bases, and 8 bases stayed unmatched. The CDR3 nucleotides are TGTGCCAGCAGTTATATATCGGGACAGGGGGCGAACATTCAGTACTTC. Its translation is CASSYISGQGANIQYF.

This clone has just a few counts. The rearrangement links TRBV28 to TRBJ1-2; D gene ambiguous. V was pared by 2 bases and J by 7 bases, with 14 bases between. CDR3 length: 14 amino acids. Germline V lookup: CDR1 MDHEN, CDR2 SYDVKM. The CDR3 reads CASSLGSRLAGYTF. In DNA form, the CDR3 reads TGTGCCAGCAGTTTAGGATCAAGGTTGGCTGGCTACACCTTC.

This chain links TRBV4-3 with TRBJ1-1; 11 bases agree with TRBD1. Germline trimming cut 0 bases from V and 4 bases from J; bases unmatched to any gene: 4. This CDR3 spans 16 amino acids. Germline assignment: CDR1 LGHNA and CDR2 YSLEER. CDR3 sequence: CASSQDQGTGGTEAFF. For the CDR3, the DNA is TGCGCCAGCAGCCAAGATCAAGGGACAGGGGGCACTGAAGCTTTCTTT.

The table lists this clone with a few counts. The chain recombines TRBV28 with TRBJ2-3, with 10 bases that match TRBD1. V trimming: 4 bases; J trimming: 3 bases; junction bases outside the gene matches: 4. The CDR3 has 15 residues. Germline V gene lookup returns CDR1 MDHEN and CDR2 SYDVKM. The CDR3 nucleotides are TGTGCCAGCAGTTCCGGGACAGGGGAGACAGATACGCAGTATTTT. Translating gives CASSSGTGETDTQYF.

This clone showed up just a few times. The J gene is TRBJ1-2, the V gene TRBV6-1, with D hard to call. V lost 0 bases, J lost 7 bases, and 12 bases lay in between. The CDR3 loop spans 14 amino acids. Germline CDR1 and CDR2: MNHNS and SASEGT. The CDR3 DNA follows: TGTGCCAGCAGTGAAGCACCATCTCGGCTTGGCTACACCTTC. Its protein product is CASSEAPSRLGYTF.

V is TRBV6-4 and J is TRBJ2-1; D possibly corresponds to TRBD1 (5 bases). The CDR3 is 13 residues long. The V end was cut by 0 bases, the J end by 5 bases, with 5 bases between. Germline CDR1 is MRHNA and CDR2 is SNTAGT. The CDR3 bases are TGTGCCAGCAGTGACTCAGGGGACAATGAGCAGTTCTTC. Translated: CASSDSGDNEQFF.

This chain joins TRBV29-1 and TRBJ1-1; no firm D call. The ends were cut back, 4 bases at V and 4 bases at J, with 10 bases in the middle. CDR1 SQVTM and CDR2 ANQGSEA come from the germline V gene. The CDR3 length is 12 residues. The CDR3 loop is CSVVWGFTEAFF. For the CDR3, the DNA is TGCAGCGTTGTTTGGGGATTCACTGAAGCTTTCTTT.

This clone was seen only a few times. The chain carries TRBV5-4 and TRBJ1-1, with TRBD1 identical over 7 bases. The CDR3 covers 13 residues. J lost 3 bases, V lost 4 bases, and 3 bases had no gene match. CDR1 SGHNT and CDR2 YYREEE come from the germline V gene (reference sequence). CDR3 coding DNA: TGTGCCAGCAGCCCAGACAGGGACACTGAAGCTTTCTTT. The encoded protein is CASSPDRDTEAFF.

This chain links TRBV19 with TRBJ1-2; 7 positions match TRBD1. Germline V gives CDR1 LNHDA, CDR2 SQIVND (reference sequence). The length of the CDR3 is 17 residues. J gave up 0 bases and V 3 bases, and 10 bases lay outside the gene matches. The CDR3 DNA follows: TGTGCCAGTAGTATGTATGGGGACAGAAGTGCTAACTATGGCTACACCTTC. Amino acids: CASSMYGDRSANYGYTF.

This clone was seen more than once but under ten times. The J gene is TRBJ1-3, the V gene TRBV30; the D gene is possibly TRBD1 (5 bases). From germline, CDR1 is GTSNPN and CDR2 SVGIG (reference sequence). Trimming took off 0 bases at V and 4 bases at J, with 13 bases between the two ends. The CDR3 consists of 15 residues. The CDR3 DNA reads TGTGCCTGGAGTGTGAGCGGGACGAAGGGAAACACCATATATTTT. It translates to CAWSVSGTKGNTIYF.

V is TRBV28 and J is TRBJ1-5, with 8 bases lining up with TRBD1. The germline gives CDR1 MDHEN, CDR2 SYDVKM. This CDR3 is built from 15 residues. V trimming: 6 bases; J trimming: 4 bases; junction bases outside the gene matches: 8. The CDR3 nucleotides are TGTGCCAGCAGACGTACAGGGGGTGGAAATCAGCCCCAGCATTTT. It translates to CASRRTGGGNQPQHF.

V is TRBV11-3 and J is TRBJ2-1; D unclear. This CDR3 is built from 13 residues. V was shortened by 2 bases and J by 8 bases, with 10 bases between the two germline ends. Germline assignment: CDR1 SGHNT and CDR2 YENEEA. CDR3 in amino acids: CASSLNPGHEQFF. The CDR3 DNA reads as TGTGCCAGCAGCTTAAATCCCGGTCATGAGCAGTTCTTC.

By share, this clone counts as hyperexpanded (1% or more). This sequence joins TRBV2 and TRBJ2-7; D possibly corresponds to TRBD1 (5 bases). V lost 5 bases, J lost 6 bases, and 5 bases lay in between. CDR3 length equals 10 residues. The germline CDR1 and CDR2 sequences are SNHLY and FYNNEI. Written as DNA, the CDR3 is TGTGCCAGCAGTAGGGGCGAGCAGTACTTC. Its protein is CASSRGEQYF. The full variable domain, with the rest looked up from reference TRBV2 and TRBJ2-7, is EPEVTQTPSHQVTQMGQEVILRCVPISNHLYFYWYRQILGQKVEFLVSFYNNEISEKSEIFDDQFSVERPDGSNFTLKIRSTKLEDSAMYFCASSRGEQYFGPGTRLTVT.

The V and J genes are TRBV5-1 and TRBJ2-1; the match to TRBD2 covers 10 bases. CDR1 is SGHRS, CDR2 YFSETQ, per germline. V lost 0 bases and J lost 6; bases outside the gene matches: 9. This CDR3 contains 17 residues. CDR3 amino acids: CASSLVRLAGDRNEQFF. For the CDR3, the DNA is TGCGCCAGCAGCTTGGTTAGGCTAGCGGGAGACCGCAATGAGCAGTTCTTC.